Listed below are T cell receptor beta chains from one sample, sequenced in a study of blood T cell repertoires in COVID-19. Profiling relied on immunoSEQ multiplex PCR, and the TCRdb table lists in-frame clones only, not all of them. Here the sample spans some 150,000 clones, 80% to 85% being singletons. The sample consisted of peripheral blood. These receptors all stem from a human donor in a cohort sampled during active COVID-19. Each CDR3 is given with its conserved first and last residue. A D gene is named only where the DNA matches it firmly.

CDR3aa: CASSPQGGGYTF
d_gene: .
v_gene: TRBV27
j_gene: TRBJ1-2

CDR3aa: CASSLMRAGNEQYF
d_gene: .
v_gene: TRBV11-2
j_gene: TRBJ2-7

CDR3aa: CASSGLAGGTDTQYF
d_gene: TRBD2
v_gene: TRBV2
j_gene: TRBJ2-3

CDR3aa: CASTPGQGFHEQYF
d_gene: TRBD1
v_gene: TRBV27
j_gene: TRBJ2-7

CDR3aa: CASSIGDRGTSEQYF
d_gene: TRBD1
v_gene: TRBV19
j_gene: TRBJ2-7

CDR3aa: CAWSRNRGLENIQYF
d_gene: TRBD1
v_gene: TRBV30
j_gene: TRBJ2-4

CDR3aa: CASTASGVYNEQFF
d_gene: TRBD2
v_gene: TRBV6-5
j_gene: TRBJ2-1

CDR3aa: CASSLGGFTYGYTF
d_gene: .
v_gene: TRBV5-5
j_gene: TRBJ1-2

CDR3aa: CASSQAGGQSSYEQYF
d_gene: .
v_gene: TRBV4-2
j_gene: TRBJ2-7

CDR3aa: CASSRLLADTQYF
d_gene: .
v_gene: TRBV9
j_gene: TRBJ2-3

CDR3aa: CASSRPTSAGPGETQYF
d_gene: TRBD2
v_gene: TRBV6-6
j_gene: TRBJ2-5

CDR3aa: CASSLGGGANEQFF
d_gene: TRBD2
v_gene: TRBV11-3
j_gene: TRBJ2-1

CDR3aa: CASSDTTGTYGYTF
d_gene: .
v_gene: TRBV5-1
j_gene: TRBJ1-2

CDR3aa: CASSQTGLTGANVLTF
d_gene: TRBD1
v_gene: TRBV3-1/TRBV3-2
j_gene: TRBJ2-6

CDR3aa: CASSSWDRGRIAGYTF
d_gene: TRBD1
v_gene: TRBV7-2
j_gene: TRBJ1-2

CDR3aa: CASSQGTGVNSPLHF
d_gene: TRBD1
v_gene: TRBV3-1/TRBV3-2
j_gene: TRBJ1-6

CDR3aa: CASSQRLAGGPAYNEQFF
d_gene: TRBD2
v_gene: TRBV3-1/TRBV3-2
j_gene: TRBJ2-1

CDR3aa: CASELQGAPEAFF
d_gene: TRBD1
v_gene: TRBV7-9
j_gene: TRBJ1-1

CDR3aa: CASSVGGTGRYGYTF
d_gene: TRBD1
v_gene: TRBV9
j_gene: TRBJ1-2

CDR3aa: CASRREATGNTIYF
d_gene: .
v_gene: TRBV6-5
j_gene: TRBJ1-3

CDR3aa: CASSPTGVNEKLFF
d_gene: TRBD1
v_gene: TRBV7-2
j_gene: TRBJ1-4

CDR3aa: CASRLGGGTEAFF
d_gene: .
v_gene: TRBV27
j_gene: TRBJ1-1

CDR3aa: CASSPDGTEAFF
d_gene: .
v_gene: TRBV18
j_gene: TRBJ1-1

CDR3aa: CASSPRGYEQYF
d_gene: .
v_gene: TRBV12-3/TRBV12-4
j_gene: TRBJ2-7

CDR3aa: CSAYTDTQYF
d_gene: .
v_gene: TRBV20-1
j_gene: TRBJ2-3

CDR3aa: CASSSESGANYGYTF
d_gene: .
v_gene: TRBV6-2/TRBV6-3
j_gene: TRBJ1-2

CDR3aa: CASSPSYEQYF
d_gene: .
v_gene: TRBV7-9
j_gene: TRBJ2-7

CDR3aa: CASSPTTGTYGYTF
d_gene: .
v_gene: TRBV19
j_gene: TRBJ1-2

CDR3aa: CASSSGQGIKPQHF
d_gene: TRBD1
v_gene: TRBV5-7
j_gene: TRBJ1-5

CDR3aa: CASSTPGQGARNEQFF
d_gene: TRBD1
v_gene: TRBV5-6
j_gene: TRBJ2-1

CDR3aa: CASSVASGSYNEQFF
d_gene: TRBD2
v_gene: TRBV5-1
j_gene: TRBJ2-1

CDR3aa: CASKSASGNTGELFF
d_gene: TRBD2
v_gene: TRBV19
j_gene: TRBJ2-2

CDR3aa: CASSQEAEGGGGNNEQFF
d_gene: TRBD2
v_gene: TRBV4-1
j_gene: TRBJ2-1

CDR3aa: CASSSEPGSNQPQHF
d_gene: .
v_gene: TRBV5-1
j_gene: TRBJ1-5

CDR3aa: CASSSGQASGNTIYF
d_gene: TRBD1
v_gene: TRBV18
j_gene: TRBJ1-3

CDR3aa: CASSPGTSADTQYF
d_gene: TRBD2
v_gene: TRBV5-1
j_gene: TRBJ2-3

CDR3aa: CASSLVGRSSYNEQFF
d_gene: .
v_gene: TRBV7-9
j_gene: TRBJ2-1

CDR3aa: CASSHGQGKGAQYF
d_gene: TRBD1
v_gene: TRBV3-1/TRBV3-2
j_gene: TRBJ2-3